These 5 T cell receptor beta chains share one sample of origin, sequenced in a study of neoadjuvant anti-PD-1 for oral cavity cancer (dated by TCRdb to 2020 to 2022). Receptor amplification or capture employed the immunoSEQ multiplex PCR assay. This immuneACCESS table, as held by TCRdb, lists in-frame sequences with V and J called but not all clones. Of the missing ones, under half trace to an unresolved V gene in checked studies; the others have no known cause. In this sample the table shows 9,500 to 13,000 clones, roughly 67% of which occur a single time. 7.8% of the sample belongs to the ten largest clones. The time point label of this sample denotes: after neoadjuvant nivolumab, at surgical resection. Here the sequenced sample was tumor tissue, taken after nivolumab (anti-PD-1) treatment. All receptors come from a person aged 35 to 85 with oral cavity squamous cell carcinoma.

This clone was seen more than once but under ten times. This chain joins TRBV11-2 and TRBJ1-2; a possible D gene is TRBD1 (6 bases). The germline V gene has CDR1 SGHAT and CDR2 FQNNGV. There are 15 residues in the CDR3. V shed 2 bases and J shed 2 bases, with 12 bases lying between them. The CDR3 bases are TGTGCCAGCAGCTTACTAGGGACAACGAACTATGGCTACACCTTC. Protein product: CASSLLGTTNYGYTF.

This chain joins TRBV6-4 and TRBJ1-1, with D maybe TRBD1 (6 bases). The CDR3 is 16 amino acids. Trimming stripped 8 bases from V and 1 base from J, with 20 bases between. Germline V gene lookup returns CDR1 MRHNA and CDR2 SNTAGT. This CDR3 reads CASSRGGKGENTEAFF. The CDR3 DNA sequence: TGTGCCAGCTCGAGGGGGGGTAAAGGGGAGAACACTGAAGCTTTCTTT.

The rearrangement uses TRBV4-1 and TRBJ2-2; 9 positions match TRBD1. The V segment lost 4 bases and the J segment 4 bases; nucleotides outside the gene matches: 10. Germline CDR1 and CDR2: MGHRA and YSYEKL. The CDR3 covers 17 residues. The CDR3 coding sequence is TGCGCCAGCAGCCTCACAGGGGGCTTTTCGAGCACCGGGGAGCTGTTTTTT. Its protein is CASSLTGGFSSTGELFF.

The V gene is TRBV5-6, the J gene TRBJ2-3, with 11 bases lining up with TRBD2. J lost 2 bases, V lost 4 bases, and 12 bases had no gene match. Germline V gives CDR1 SGHDT, CDR2 YYEEEE. The CDR3 runs 18 residues. The CDR3, as DNA: TGTGCCAGCAGCACTTGGGGGAGGACTAGCGGGCACACAGATACGCAGTATTTT. It translates to CASSTWGRTSGHTDTQYF.

The V gene is TRBV5-4, the J gene TRBJ2-1; D unclear. The V and J ends lost 4 bases and 5 bases respectively, with 10 bases between them. Germline lookup yields CDR1 SGHNT and CDR2 YYREEE (reference sequence). The CDR3 loop spans 13 amino acids. The DNA for the CDR3 is TGTGCCAGCAGCACCAAGCGCGACAATGAGCAGTTCTTC. Residues: CASSTKRDNEQFF.